The sequence of this T cell receptor (beta chain) was determined in a study of technical replicates of blood from a few donors. Clones were read by immunoSEQ multiplex PCR, and TCRdb kept only the in-frame ones, dropping some. The sample has under 100,000 clones, more than 90% seen once. Trimming pared 2 bases from V and 7 bases from J, leaving 12 bases between. CDR1 is SNHLY, CDR2 FYNNEI, per germline. The CDR3 length is 14 residues. The sequence derives from a human donor in good health. This chain uses TRBV2 with TRBJ2-1, with D maybe TRBD2 (7 bases). The sample taken for sequencing was T cells isolated from PBMCs. CDR3 DNA: TGTGCCAGCAGTGAACCTAGGGGGGGGAATGAGCAGTTCTTC. It yields the protein CASSEPRGGNEQFF.